One sample yielded the 22 T cell receptor beta chains listed below, sequenced in a study of cytomegalovirus exposure and HLA in healthy donors. Produced via immunoSEQ multiplex PCR; TCRdb's table is partial and in-frame only. The repertoire holds fewer than 60,000 clones, with about 91% as singletons. The sequencing input was PBMCs. These receptors originate from a woman younger than 35 in good health and CMV-seronegative.

The V gene is TRBV18, the J gene TRBJ1-2; 7 nucleotides line up with TRBD1. This CDR3 has 13 residues. The germline V gene has CDR1 KGHSH and CDR2 LQKENI. V shed 3 bases, J shed 4 bases, and the junction held 2 bases outside the gene matches. CDR3 loop: CASSPSGGYGYTF. The CDR3 coding sequence is TGTGCCAGCTCACCTTCAGGGGGCTATGGCTACACCTTC. Variable domain in full (rest from reference TRBV18 and TRBJ1-2): NAGVMQNPRHLVRRRGQEARLRCSPMKGHSHVYWYRQLPEEGLKFMVYLQKENIIDESGMPKERFSAEFPKEGPSILRIQQVVRGDSAAYFCASSPSGGYGYTFGSGTRLTVV.

CDR3 region: CASSLSGAGANVLTF. The DNA of the CDR3 is TGTGCCAGCAGTTTATCAGGGGCTGGGGCCAACGTCCTGACTTTC. V gene TRBV28 combines with J gene TRBJ2-6; a weak D match, TRBD1 (6 bases). CDR1 and CDR2 (germline): MDHEN, SYDVKM. The length of the CDR3 is 15 residues. V was trimmed by 1 base and J by 2 bases, leaving 6 bases between them.

The chain joins TRBV11-3 to TRBJ2-1; D is possibly TRBD2 (7 bases). The CDR3 consists of 14 residues. Trimming removed 2 bases from V and 7 bases from J, with 12 bases in between. CDR1 is SGHNT and CDR2 is YENEEA in the germline V gene. In nucleotides, the CDR3 is TGTGCCAGCAGCTTAAGGGGGGGTTTTAATGAGCAGTTCTTC. This translates into CASSLRGGFNEQFF.

The chain has TRBV18 and TRBJ2-7, with 9 nucleotides matching TRBD2. V lost 3 bases, J lost 2 bases, and 2 bases stayed unmatched. The CDR3 runs to 14 residues. Germline CDR1 and CDR2: KGHSH and LQKENI. This chain's CDR3 is CASSPSSGAYEQYF. The CDR3 DNA reads TGTGCCAGCTCACCGTCTAGCGGGGCCTACGAGCAGTACTTC.

The V call is TRBV7-9, the J call TRBJ1-1, with 7 bases matching TRBD1. Germline V gives CDR1 SEHNR, CDR2 FQNEAQ (reference sequence). V dropped 5 bases and J dropped 1; count of bases not matched to a gene: 4. The CDR3 is 14 amino acids. CDR3 loop: CASSPDRRNTEAFF. The CDR3 DNA sequence: TGTGCCAGCAGCCCGGACAGGAGGAACACTGAAGCTTTCTTT.

This chain uses TRBV6-1 with TRBJ1-5; TRBD1 aligns across 10 bases. The CDR3 extends over 17 amino acids. Germline V gene data show CDR1 as MNHNS and CDR2 as SASEGT. After removal of 5 bases from V and 5 bases from J, the junction contained 12 bases not matched to a gene. The CDR3 nucleotides read TGTGCCAGCAGTAAAGGGGGACAGGGGTTGGTGGATCAGCCCCAGCATTTT. It translates to CASSKGGQGLVDQPQHF.

The chain uses TRBV10-3 and TRBJ1-1; perhaps TRBD1 as D (6 bases). CDR1 is ENHRY and CDR2 is SYGVKD in the germline V gene. There are 12 residues in the CDR3. The V gene lost 6 bases and the J gene lost 5 bases, with 10 bases spanning the gap. The DNA for the CDR3 is TGTGCCATCAGCGCAGGGGAGACTGAAGCTTTCTTT. This encodes CAISAGETEAFF.

The chain uses TRBV21-1 and TRBJ2-4; the table's D call, TRBD2, has no DNA check behind it. TRBV21-1 is classified as a pseudogene. This CDR3 region has 18 residues. The CDR3 nucleotides read TGTGCCAGCAGCAAAGCATTGCGGCTAGCGGGGGCCAAAAACATTCAGTACTTC. Protein: CASSKALRLAGAKNIQYF.

The chain recombines TRBV4-2 with TRBJ2-7, with 10 bases lining up with TRBD2. Germline V gene data show CDR1 as LGHNA and CDR2 as YNFKEQ. The length of the CDR3 is 15 residues. With V trimmed by 1 base and J by 2 bases, 2 bases remained unmatched. The CDR3 protein is CASSQGTSGTYEQYF. DNA of the CDR3: TGTGCCAGCAGCCAAGGGACTAGCGGCACCTACGAGCAGTACTTC.

The chain joins TRBV5-4 to TRBJ2-3; 9 positions agree with TRBD1. The CDR3 consists of 12 residues. V lost 9 bases to trimming and J lost 5 bases; unmatched junction nucleotides: 4. From germline, CDR1 is SGHNT and CDR2 YYREEE (reference sequence). The CDR3 reads CATTGGGDTQYF. The DNA of the CDR3 is TGTGCCACAACAGGGGGCGGAGATACGCAGTATTTT.

This clone is a singleton in its sample. The chain employs TRBV29-1 and TRBJ2-7, with D tentatively TRBD2 (5 bases). V lost 0 bases and J 0 bases, leaving 12 bases between the germline ends. Germline loops: CDR1 SQVTM, CDR2 ANQGSEA. This CDR3 is built from 15 residues. Here the CDR3 DNA reads TGCAGCGTTGAAGATCACGTCAGCGGCTCCTACGAGCAGTACTTC. Protein sequence: CSVEDHVSGSYEQYF.

V gene TRBV19 combines with J gene TRBJ1-5; 11 bases agree with TRBD1. This CDR3 comprises 19 residues. With 9 bases clipped from V and 0 bases from J, the junction kept 16 bases outside the gene matches. Germline V gene lookup returns CDR1 LNHDA and CDR2 SQIVND (reference sequence). This chain's CDR3 is CASKAGTGGGLYSNQPQHF. DNA for the CDR3: TGTGCCAGCAAAGCCGGGACAGGGGGAGGACTATATAGCAATCAGCCCCAGCATTTT. The entire variable domain, with the rest obtained from reference TRBV19 and TRBJ1-5, is as follows: DGGITQSPKYLFRKEGQNVTLSCEQNLNHDAMYWYRQDPGQGLRLIYYSQIVNDFQKGDIAEGYSVSREKKESFPLTVTSAQKNPTAFYLCASKAGTGGGLYSNQPQHFGDGTRLSIL.

The CDR3 sequence: CASSLDEAGNTIYF. The CDR3 DNA is TGTGCCAGCAGCTTGGATGAGGCTGGAAACACCATATATTTT. V and J are TRBV5-5 and TRBJ1-3; no reliable D call. Germline V gives CDR1 SGHKS, CDR2 YYEKEE (reference sequence). Trimming removed 0 bases from V and 2 bases from J, with 6 bases in between. The CDR3 sequence is 14 residues long. The variable domain in full, completed from reference TRBV5-5 and TRBJ1-3, reads DAGVTQSPTHLIKTRGQQVTLRCSPISGHKSVSWYQQVLGQGPQFIFQYYEKEERGRGNFPDRFSARQFPNYSSELNVNALLLGDSALYLCASSLDEAGNTIYFGEGSWLTVV.

The chain combines TRBV11-2 with TRBJ1-5; 9 bases are shared with TRBD1. Looked up from germline, CDR1 is SGHAT and CDR2 is FQNNGV. V lost 5 bases and J lost 9; bases outside the gene matches: 2. The CDR3 has 12 amino acids. CDR3 protein: CASSPDRGPQHF. In DNA form, the CDR3 reads TGTGCCAGCAGCCCGGACAGGGGGCCCCAGCATTTT.

This clone showed up just once. CDR3 coding DNA: TGTGCCAGCAGTCACGGTACAGGGGGCAATCAGCCCCAGCATTTT. Translating it yields CASSHGTGGNQPQHF. The rearrangement uses TRBV28 and TRBJ1-5; TRBD1 matches at 7 bases. CDR3 length: 15 residues. Germline CDR1 and CDR2: MDHEN and SYDVKM. With V trimmed by 5 bases and J by 2 bases, 6 bases remained unmatched.

The J gene is TRBJ2-1, the V gene TRBV7-3; 7 bases fit TRBD2. The germline V gene encodes CDR1 SGHTA and CDR2 FQGTGA. The CDR3 contains 14 residues. The ends lost 4 bases at V and 5 bases at J; junction bases unmatched: 5. CDR3 amino acids: CASSSRGSHNEQFF. The CDR3 bases are TGTGCCAGCAGCTCGCGGGGGTCTCACAATGAGCAGTTCTTC.

This clone is labeled as medium-sized (0.01 to 0.1%). V gene TRBV6-4 combines with J gene TRBJ2-2; 10 bases are shared with TRBD2. Germline V gene sequence: CDR1 MRHNA, CDR2 SNTAGT. The CDR3 extends over 15 amino acids. J was trimmed by 1 base and V by 4 bases; bases with no gene match: 0. The CDR3 bases are TGTGCCAGCAGTGGGACTAGCGGGAACACCGGGGAGCTGTTTTTT. It specifies CASSGTSGNTGELFF.

The V and J genes are TRBV4-3 and TRBJ2-2; 10 bases match TRBD2. This CDR3 comprises 18 residues. Germline CDR1 is LGHNA and CDR2 is YSLEER. Unmatched junction bases numbered 10, after V lost 0 bases and J lost 6 bases. The DNA for the CDR3 is TGCGCCAGCAGCCAAGATAGGTTCGCTAGCGGGAGCTCCGGGGAGCTGTTTTTT. Translated: CASSQDRFASGSSGELFF.

The rearrangement joins TRBV9 to TRBJ1-2, with 7 bases matching TRBD1. Trimming cost V 4 bases and J 7 bases; bases outside gene matches: 10. Germline lookup yields CDR1 SGDLS and CDR2 YYNGEE. This CDR3 is 14 amino acids long. CDR3 amino acids: CASSTTQGLGGYTF. The CDR3 coding sequence is TGTGCCAGCAGCACCACACAGGGGCTCGGTGGCTACACCTTC.

The genes are TRBV6-6 and TRBJ1-2, with a tentative D call TRBD1 (5 bases). The germline gives CDR1 MNHNY, CDR2 SVGAGI (reference sequence). V lost 6 bases and J lost 1, with 9 bases in between. The CDR3 sequence is 13 residues long. As DNA, the CDR3 is TGTGCCAGCAGCGGGCAGGGTAACTATGGCTACACCTTC. It codes for CASSGQGNYGYTF.

The chain recombines TRBV21-1 with TRBJ1-2; TRBD1, the D gene given by the table, was not confirmed from the DNA. TRBV21-1 is a listed pseudogene. The CDR3 covers 18 residues. The CDR3 DNA reads as TGTGCCAGCAGCAAGGGAAGTGGACAGGGGGCGCGGAACTATGGCTACACCTTC. Translation: CASSKGSGQGARNYGYTF.

The chain links TRBV7-8 to TRBJ2-5; weak D call: TRBD1 (6 bases). The CDR3 runs 13 residues. The V gene lost 8 bases and the J gene lost 5 bases, with 15 bases spanning the gap. Germline-derived CDR1 and CDR2 are SGHVS and FQNEAQ. For the CDR3, the DNA is TGTGCCAGCTCAAATAATAGGGGGGAGACCCAGTACTTC. Amino acids: CASSNNRGETQYF.